A single T cell receptor beta chain is shown here with its context. The table lists this clone with a few counts. Its antigen is not yet known. A read error may account for a junction end that differs from germline. The read halts 3 residues ahead of the CDR3 end, with the missing end drawn from the germline J gene. For sequencing, equivalent amounts of genomic DNA were input from CVID and control samples. For every sample, a 60 bp segment covering the rearranged TCRbeta CDR3 region was amplified and then sequenced. The immunoSEQ assay, a bias-corrected multiplex PCR combined with high-throughput sequencing, was used for TCRbeta amplification. On the authors' methods: Every unique nucleotide sequence was considered a clone and was annotated with V, D and J genes, copy number and frequency. Sequences were labeled productive if in frame, and non-productive if out of frame or containing stop codons. Clonality was calculated from Shannon's entropy as previously described. The predicted amino acid sequences of productive clones were used to derive mean CDR3 Kyte-Doolittle hydropathy. Using the R hclust function, scaled V gene usage was clustered hierarchically with Manhattan distance and complete linkage. Sharing of clones by CDR3 amino acid sequence was evaluated through resampling of 12 repertoires per group over 100 rounds. The repertoires were screened for 60 to 85 published EBV-specific TCRbeta sequences and fewer than 300 published CMV-specific TCRbeta sequences. After two CVID samples that produced fewer than 10,000 sequences were dropped from the analysis, 42 CVID repertoires remained. TCRdb limited this immuneACCESS table to in-frame rearrangements with V and J called. A share of clones is missing; checked studies link under half to unresolved V genes, and the rest is unexplained. V, J and clone size derive from that table, while D and trimming were established from the DNA sequence. In this sample the table shows some 39,000 clones, and no singletons are among them. The ten largest clones capture roughly 1.4% of the sample.

The data were taken from a study of T cell clonality in common variable immunodeficiency (dated by TCRdb to between 2014 and 2017). Beyond this particular receptor, the publication reports: Healthy controls shared more TCRbeta clones with each other than CVID subjects shared among themselves (p < 0.0001). CVID TCRbeta sequences were reported to have fewer deletions and N-nucleotide insertions and to lack highly modified clones with 13 or more V deletions. Patient heterogeneity within the CVID cohort put limits on correlating repertoire features with clinical complications. Even though DNA input was the same, control samples had an average of about 80,000 unique sequences each, compared with 25,000 to 35,000 in CVID samples. According to the authors, figuring out what caused the increased clonality in CVID would require sequencing the repertoires of T cell subpopulations. TCRbeta clonality was higher in CVID subjects than in healthy controls (t-test p = 0.018), and the increase was most characteristic of about a third of subjects.

Looking up the germline V gene yields CDR1 SGHVS and CDR2 FNYEAQ. The CDR3 numbers 16 residues from cysteine through phenylalanine. The 39 bases shown cover part of the CDR3, and their frame starts at base 1. Both CVID patients and healthy controls were predominantly of Caucasian heritage. Heparinized peripheral whole blood samples of roughly 5 to 9 ml were obtained from each donor. TCRbeta CDR3 repertoires were sequenced from genomic DNA of adults with common variable immune deficiency (CVID) and healthy adult controls. The control group comprised 22 healthy adult volunteers, about 12 female and about ten male, aged about 23 to 70 years with a mean age of 34. To isolate peripheral blood mononuclear cells, diluted blood was subjected to density centrifugation over Hypaque 1077 or Ficoll-Paque. Genomic DNA was obtained from unsorted mononuclear cells through either Qiagen column purification or a centrifugation-based method.

The sample consisted of peripheral blood mononuclear cells. This clonotype was obtained from a person aged 18-69 years in good health. The chain is made from TRBV7-6 and TRBJ1-1; 12 bases in the middle match TRBD1. CDR3 DNA, as far as it was read: TGTGCCAACAGCCAGGGACAGGGGGCCATGAACACTGAA. Its translation is CANSQGQGAMNTE. The whole CDR3 is CANSQGQGAMNTEAFF.